Listed here are 29 T cell receptor beta chains from one sample, sequenced in a study of blood T cell repertoires in COVID-19. Assay: immunoSEQ multiplex PCR; the TCRdb copy retains only in-frame clones and omits some. The sample contains about 50,000 clones, roughly 90% of which appear only once. Sequencing was performed on peripheral blood. These receptors all stem from a woman aged 80 or older with acute or convalescent COVID-19.

This clone was detected a few times. J is TRBJ1-5 and V is TRBV20-1; D might be TRBD1 (6 bases). Trimming removed 3 bases at V and 4 bases at J, with 16 bases between. CDR3 length: 15 amino acids. The germline V gene encodes CDR1 DFQATT and CDR2 SNEGSKA (reference sequence). CDR3 coding DNA: TGCAGTGCTAGTTTAAAGACAGGCCCAAATCAGCCCCAGCATTTT. This encodes CSASLKTGPNQPQHF.

The V call is TRBV9, the J call TRBJ1-1; no clear D gene. The CDR3 sequence is 13 residues long. The V gene's germline CDR1 is SGDLS and CDR2 YYNGEE. Trimming took 3 bases from V and 1 from J, leaving 7 bases between them. For the CDR3, the DNA is TGTGCCAGCAGCGCGAGTGGGAACACTGAAGCTTTCTTT. This sequence encodes CASSASGNTEAFF.

This clone has just one count. This rearrangement joins TRBV7-2 to TRBJ2-1, with D tentatively TRBD1 (5 bases). CDR1 and CDR2 (germline): SGHTA, FQGNSA. The CDR3 spans 15 residues. With 1 base removed from V and 5 bases from J, the gap between germline ends came to 12 bases. The CDR3 is CASSLVVTENNEQFF. The CDR3 bases are TGTGCCAGCAGCTTAGTAGTGACAGAGAACAATGAGCAGTTCTTC.

The sample holds one count of this clone. The chain joins TRBV11-2 to TRBJ1-2; 9 bases fit TRBD1. This CDR3 comprises 14 residues. V shed 6 bases, J shed 4 bases, and the junction held 6 bases outside the gene matches. Germline lookup yields CDR1 SGHAT and CDR2 FQNNGV. The DNA of the CDR3 is TGTGCCAGCAGAGAAACAGGGGGCAGCTATGGCTACACCTTC. It specifies CASRETGGSYGYTF.

In its sample, this clone was seen once. The genes are TRBV3-1 (or the pseudogene TRBV3-2) and TRBJ2-6; maybe TRBD2 (5 bases). The V end was cut by 3 bases, the J end by 4 bases, with 19 bases between. The CDR3 has 18 residues. The germline V gene encodes CDR1 LGHDT and CDR2 YNNKEL (reference sequence). CDR3 DNA: TGTGCCAGCAGCCAGGAGAGCGGCCAAAGCGCCGGGGCCAACGTCCTGACTTTC. Amino acid sequence: CASSQESGQSAGANVLTF.

The V and J genes are TRBV3-1 (or the pseudogene TRBV3-2) and TRBJ2-3; 11 bases agree with TRBD2. The germline V gene encodes CDR1 LGHDT and CDR2 YNNKEL (reference sequence). V shed 2 bases and J 6 bases; nucleotides not matched to a gene: 7. The CDR3 runs 16 residues. The CDR3 coding sequence is TGTGCCAGCAGCCAATATCTAGCGGGAGGTCTGGATACGCAGTATTTT. It specifies CASSQYLAGGLDTQYF.

This chain connects TRBV28 to TRBJ2-2; no clear D gene. The V end lost 1 base, the J end lost 7 bases, and 7 bases lay between the germline ends. The CDR3 length is 13 residues. Per the germline V gene, CDR1 is MDHEN and CDR2 is SYDVKM. CDR3 residues: CASSLSPVGELFF. The CDR3 DNA sequence: TGTGCCAGCAGTTTATCGCCAGTCGGGGAGCTGTTTTTT.

This rearrangement joins TRBV5-6 to TRBJ2-1; TRBD2 agrees at 9 bases. From germline, CDR1 is SGHDT and CDR2 YYEEEE. This CDR3 has 15 amino acids. After removal of 3 bases from V and 3 bases from J, the junction contained 4 bases not matched to a gene. CDR3 protein: CASSSASGDYNEQFF. CDR3 DNA sequence: TGTGCCAGCAGCTCCGCTAGCGGGGACTACAATGAGCAGTTCTTC.

The CDR3 is CASSFQGLGGANVLTF. The DNA of the CDR3 is TGTGCCAGCAGCTTTCAGGGGTTGGGTGGGGCCAACGTCCTGACTTTC. The chain links TRBV7-2 to TRBJ2-6; perhaps TRBD1 as D (6 bases). Trimming pared 3 bases from V and 3 bases from J, leaving 12 bases between. Germline V CDR1 and CDR2: SGHTA, FQGNSA. The CDR3 runs 16 residues.

This chain uses TRBV2 with TRBJ2-5; TRBD2 agrees at 10 bases. The CDR3 spans 12 residues. Germline CDR1 is SNHLY and CDR2 is FYNNEI. Trimming cost V 7 bases and J 8 bases; bases outside gene matches: 4. As DNA, the CDR3 is TGTGCCAGCACCGGGACTAGCGTAACCCAGTACTTC. Protein: CASTGTSVTQYF. Full variable domain (remainder filled in from reference TRBV2 and TRBJ2-5): EPEVTQTPSHQVTQMGQEVILRCVPISNHLYFYWYRQILGQKVEFLVSFYNNEISEKSEIFDDQFSVERPDGSNFTLKIRSTKLEDSAMYFCASTGTSVTQYFGPGTRLLVL.

V and J are TRBV7-8 and TRBJ2-2; 12 bases agree with TRBD2. Germline-derived CDR1 and CDR2 are SGHVS and FQNEAQ. This CDR3 has 20 residues. V was pared by 4 bases and J by 0 bases, with 12 bases of the junction left unmatched. The CDR3: CASSSGLAGGISANTGELFF. CDR3 nucleotide sequence: TGTGCCAGCAGCTCCGGTCTAGCGGGAGGGATTTCGGCGAACACCGGGGAGCTGTTTTTT.

The chain employs TRBV6-2 or TRBV6-3 and TRBJ2-5, with D unresolved. The CDR3 contains 14 residues. CDR1 is MNHEY, CDR2 SVGEGT, per germline. Trimming removed 0 bases at V and 2 bases at J, with 7 bases between. CDR3 amino acids: CASSYSGSQETQYF. The CDR3 DNA follows: TGTGCCAGCAGTTACTCTGGCTCACAAGAGACCCAGTACTTC.

The chain has TRBV6-1 and TRBJ2-7; 11 bases align to TRBD2. V gave up 3 bases and J gave up 7 bases; unmatched junction bases: 8. There are 15 residues in the CDR3. In germline, CDR1 is MNHNS, CDR2 SASEGT. Here the CDR3 reads CASSDAASGRWEQYF. The CDR3, as DNA: TGTGCCAGCAGTGATGCGGCTAGCGGGAGGTGGGAGCAGTACTTC.

The V call is TRBV5-1, the J call TRBJ2-7, with a weak D call TRBD1 (7 bases). The germline CDR1 and CDR2 sequences are SGHRS and YFSETQ. V was pared by 3 bases and J by 5 bases, with 21 bases between. The CDR3 sequence is 16 residues long. In DNA, the CDR3 is TGCGCCAGCAGCTCCCACCAGGGGGGAGGCGGCCACGAGCAGTACTTC. It yields the protein CASSSHQGGGGHEQYF.

This CDR3 reads CASSPDRDHGYTF. The CDR3 region has the DNA TGTGCCAGCAGCCCCGACAGGGATCATGGCTACACCTTC. The rearrangement joins TRBV5-8 to TRBJ1-2; TRBD1 matches at 7 bases. With 4 bases clipped from V and 6 bases from J, the junction kept 6 bases outside the gene matches. The CDR3 sequence is 13 residues long. Germline CDR1 SGHTS, CDR2 YDEGEE.

The chain joins TRBV4-2 to TRBJ2-1; 12 positions agree with TRBD2. After removal of 1 base from V and 8 bases from J, the junction contained 6 bases not matched to a gene. Germline CDR1 and CDR2: LGHNA and YNFKEQ. There are 16 residues in the CDR3. The CDR3 sequence: CASSQGILAGGDEQFF. DNA of the CDR3: TGTGCCAGCAGCCAAGGCATACTAGCGGGAGGTGATGAGCAGTTCTTC.

V and J are TRBV6-5 and TRBJ2-2; 8 positions agree with TRBD2. The CDR3 consists of 15 residues. Looked up from germline, CDR1 is MNHEY and CDR2 is SVGAGI. J gave up 1 base and V 7 bases, and 5 bases lay outside the gene matches. This CDR3 is CASIPSGLNTGELFF. Written as DNA, the CDR3 is TGTGCCAGCATCCCTAGCGGGCTGAACACCGGGGAGCTGTTTTTT.

The chain has TRBV2 and TRBJ2-7; D perhaps matches TRBD1 (6 bases). The CDR3 loop spans 18 amino acids. V dropped 6 bases and J dropped 3 bases, with 27 bases sitting between them. Germline loops: CDR1 SNHLY, CDR2 FYNNEI. The CDR3 loop is CASSGAGVTGSKGYEQYF. CDR3 nucleotide sequence: TGTGCCAGCAGCGGAGCCGGCGTCACAGGGTCGAAAGGCTACGAGCAGTACTTC.

The chain joins TRBV19 to TRBJ2-1, with 13 bases identical to TRBD2. This CDR3 comprises 18 residues. V lost 1 base, J lost 0 bases, and 3 bases stayed unmatched. Per the germline V gene, CDR1 is LNHDA and CDR2 is SQIVND (reference sequence). The CDR3 protein is CASSIGLAGGLSYNEQFF. CDR3 bases: TGTGCCAGTAGTATAGGACTAGCGGGAGGTCTCTCCTACAATGAGCAGTTCTTC.

The genes are TRBV6-2 or TRBV6-3 and TRBJ2-7; D call uncertain. V was clipped by 0 bases and J by 6 bases, with 30 bases between them. Germline V lookup: CDR1 MNHEY, CDR2 SVGEGT. The CDR3 extends over 20 amino acids. CDR3 sequence: CASSYSNRFLVASGSVEQYF. The CDR3 coding sequence is TGTGCCAGCAGTTACTCGAATCGTTTTTTAGTGGCATCCGGGTCTGTCGAGCAGTACTTC.

The chain recombines TRBV5-4 with TRBJ2-1, with 8 bases matching TRBD1. The ends lost 1 base at V and 8 bases at J; junction bases unmatched: 8. CDR1 and CDR2 (germline): SGHNT, YYREEE (reference sequence). This CDR3 spans 15 amino acids. CDR3 sequence (DNA): TGTGCCAGCAGCTTGCAGGGGGCGGGTTACGATGAGCAGTTCTTC. Translation gives CASSLQGAGYDEQFF.

The chain uses TRBV10-3 and TRBJ2-1; D is ambiguous. This CDR3 is 16 amino acids long. The V gene lost 7 bases and the J gene lost 5 bases, with 21 bases spanning the gap. Germline CDR1 ENHRY, CDR2 SYGVKD. The CDR3 is CAITGGHTLSNNEQFF. The CDR3 DNA is TGTGCCATCACCGGTGGGCATACTCTTTCGAACAATGAGCAGTTCTTC.

This clone appeared once. J is TRBJ2-5 and V is TRBV28; D is possibly TRBD2 (6 bases). The CDR3 is 16 residues long. Trimming shortened V by 4 bases and J by 4 bases, and 19 bases separated the two germline ends. Germline CDR1 reads MDHEN; CDR2 reads SYDVKM. The CDR3 DNA reads TGTGCCAGCAGTTCTTCCTGGGGGTACGGGGGAGAGACCCAGTACTTC. Its protein is CASSSSWGYGGETQYF.

This clone was recorded a few times. This rearrangement joins TRBV19 to TRBJ1-5; tentative D call: TRBD1 (6 bases). The CDR3 runs to 15 residues. Deletions cut 5 bases from V and 8 bases from J, with 19 bases between. The germline gives CDR1 LNHDA, CDR2 SQIVND (reference sequence). The CDR3, as DNA: TGTGCCAGTAGTTACCGAGGGGGGGGCGTGGAGCCCCAGCATTTT. It codes for CASSYRGGGVEPQHF.

The chain joins TRBV5-5 to TRBJ2-1, with TRBD1 identical over 9 bases. Germline-derived CDR1 and CDR2 are SGHKS and YYEKEE (reference sequence). With 1 base clipped from V and 9 bases from J, the junction kept 11 bases outside the gene matches. The CDR3 runs 16 residues. CDR3 sequence reads: CASSLRGTGYRSEQFF. The CDR3 DNA is TGTGCCAGCAGCTTGAGGGGGACAGGGTATAGGAGTGAGCAGTTCTTC.

V and J are TRBV5-1 and TRBJ1-2, with 9 bases identical to TRBD1. The CDR3 extends over 16 amino acids. The J segment lost 3 bases and the V segment lost 5 bases, leaving 11 bases of the junction unmatched. CDR1 is SGHRS, CDR2 YFSETQ, per germline. The DNA for the CDR3 is TGCGCCAGCAGTTCTACCGGGACAGGGAAGGACTATGGCTACACCTTC. Amino acid sequence: CASSSTGTGKDYGYTF. The full variable domain, with the rest looked up from reference TRBV5-1 and TRBJ1-2, is KAGVTQTPRYLIKTRGQQVTLSCSPISGHRSVSWYQQTPGQGLQFLFEYFSETQRNKGNFPGRFSGRQFSNSRSEMNVSTLELGDSALYLCASSSTGTGKDYGYTFGSGTRLTVV.

V and J are TRBV6-5 and TRBJ1-5; D might be TRBD1 (5 bases). This CDR3 has 12 residues. V was clipped by 6 bases and J by 11 bases, with 14 bases between them. The V gene's germline CDR1 is MNHEY and CDR2 SVGAGI. The CDR3 protein is CASRETVAAQHF. The DNA for the CDR3 is TGTGCCAGCAGGGAGACAGTTGCGGCCCAGCATTTT.

In this sample, this clone turned up once. This rearrangement joins TRBV4-1 to TRBJ2-7; TRBD1 might be the D (5 bases). Germline V gene lookup returns CDR1 MGHRA and CDR2 YSYEKL. V lost 4 bases, J lost 4 bases, and 14 bases lay in between. CDR3 length: 14 amino acids. The CDR3: CASSLTTGRYEQYF. Written as DNA, the CDR3 is TGCGCCAGCAGCCTTACCACAGGAAGATACGAGCAGTACTTC.

The V gene is TRBV10-3, the J gene TRBJ2-1, with 14 bases that match TRBD2. V dropped 6 bases and J dropped 0; count of bases not matched to a gene: 13. CDR1 and CDR2 from the germline V gene are ENHRY and SYGVKD. This CDR3 has 20 amino acids. CDR3 loop: CAISPKMGTSGGSSYNEQFF. CDR3 DNA: TGTGCCATCAGCCCTAAAATGGGGACTAGCGGGGGAAGCTCCTACAATGAGCAGTTCTTC.